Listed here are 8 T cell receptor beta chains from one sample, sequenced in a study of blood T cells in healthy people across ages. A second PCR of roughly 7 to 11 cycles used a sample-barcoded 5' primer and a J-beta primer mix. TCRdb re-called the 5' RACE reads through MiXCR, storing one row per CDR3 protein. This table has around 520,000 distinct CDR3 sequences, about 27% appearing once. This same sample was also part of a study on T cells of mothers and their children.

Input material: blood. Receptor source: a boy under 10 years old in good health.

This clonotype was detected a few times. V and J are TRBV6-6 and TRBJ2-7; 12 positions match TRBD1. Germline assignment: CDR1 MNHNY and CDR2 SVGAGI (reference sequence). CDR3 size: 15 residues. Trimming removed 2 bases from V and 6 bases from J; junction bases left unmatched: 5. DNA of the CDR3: TGTGCCAGCAGTTACCGCGGGACAGGGGGCAGCGAGCAGTACTTC. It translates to CASSYRGTGGSEQYF.

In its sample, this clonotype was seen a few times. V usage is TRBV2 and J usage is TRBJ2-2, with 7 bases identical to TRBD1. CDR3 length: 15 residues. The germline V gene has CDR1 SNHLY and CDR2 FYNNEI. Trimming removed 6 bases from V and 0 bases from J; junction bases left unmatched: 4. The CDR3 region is CASRHQGANTGELFF. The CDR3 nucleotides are TGTGCCAGCAGACACCAGGGGGCGAACACCGGGGAGCTGTTTTTT.

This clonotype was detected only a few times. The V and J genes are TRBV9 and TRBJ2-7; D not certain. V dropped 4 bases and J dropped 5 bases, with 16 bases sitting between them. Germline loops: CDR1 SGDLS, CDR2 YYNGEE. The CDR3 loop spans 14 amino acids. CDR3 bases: TGTGCCAGCAGCCCCCGAAATAGTGACCACGAGCAGTACTTC. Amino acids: CASSPRNSDHEQYF.

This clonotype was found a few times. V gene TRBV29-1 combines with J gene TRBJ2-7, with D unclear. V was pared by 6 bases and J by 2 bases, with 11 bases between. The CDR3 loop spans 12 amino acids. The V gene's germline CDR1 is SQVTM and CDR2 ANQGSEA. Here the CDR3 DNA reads TGCAGCGTGGCTGACTTGGCCTACGAGCAGTACTTC. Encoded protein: CSVADLAYEQYF.

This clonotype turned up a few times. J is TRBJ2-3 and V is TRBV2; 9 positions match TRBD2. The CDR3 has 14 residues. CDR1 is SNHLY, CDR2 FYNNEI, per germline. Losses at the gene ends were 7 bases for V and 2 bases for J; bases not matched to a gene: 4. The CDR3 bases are TGTGCCAGCACCCGCGGGGGGGCCACAGATACGCAGTATTTT. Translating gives CASTRGGATDTQYF.

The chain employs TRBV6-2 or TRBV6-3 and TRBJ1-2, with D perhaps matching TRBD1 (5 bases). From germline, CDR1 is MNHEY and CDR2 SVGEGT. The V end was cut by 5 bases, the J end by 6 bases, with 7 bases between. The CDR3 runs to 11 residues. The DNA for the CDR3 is TGTGCCAGCAGTCCCAGGGATGGCTACACCTTC. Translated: CASSPRDGYTF.

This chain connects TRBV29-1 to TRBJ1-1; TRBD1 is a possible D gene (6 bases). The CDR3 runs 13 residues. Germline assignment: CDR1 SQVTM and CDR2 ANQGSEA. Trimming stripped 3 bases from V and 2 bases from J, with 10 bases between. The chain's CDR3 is CSVDRGPNTEAFF. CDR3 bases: TGCAGCGTTGATCGGGGGCCCAACACTGAAGCTTTCTTT.

This chain's CDR3 is CASAAETMNTEAFF. CDR3 bases: TGTGCCAGCGCCGCAGAGACGATGAACACTGAAGCTTTCTTT. The chain couples TRBV2 to TRBJ1-1; no clear D gene. The CDR3 contains 14 residues. Per germline, CDR1 SNHLY and CDR2 FYNNEI. V lost 8 bases and J lost 0, with 13 bases in between.